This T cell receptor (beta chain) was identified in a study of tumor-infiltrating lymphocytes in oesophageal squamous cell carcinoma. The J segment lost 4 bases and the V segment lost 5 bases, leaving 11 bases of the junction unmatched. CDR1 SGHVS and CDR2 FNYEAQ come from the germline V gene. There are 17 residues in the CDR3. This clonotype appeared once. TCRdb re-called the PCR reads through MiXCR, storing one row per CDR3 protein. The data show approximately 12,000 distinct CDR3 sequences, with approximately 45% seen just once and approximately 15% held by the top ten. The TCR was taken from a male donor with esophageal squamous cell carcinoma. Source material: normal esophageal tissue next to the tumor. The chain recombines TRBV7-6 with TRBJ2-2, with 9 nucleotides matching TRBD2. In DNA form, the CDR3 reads TGTGCCAGCAGCCTCAGGACTAGCGAGGGACGCACCGGGGAGCTGTTTTTT. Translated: CASSLRTSEGRTGELFF.